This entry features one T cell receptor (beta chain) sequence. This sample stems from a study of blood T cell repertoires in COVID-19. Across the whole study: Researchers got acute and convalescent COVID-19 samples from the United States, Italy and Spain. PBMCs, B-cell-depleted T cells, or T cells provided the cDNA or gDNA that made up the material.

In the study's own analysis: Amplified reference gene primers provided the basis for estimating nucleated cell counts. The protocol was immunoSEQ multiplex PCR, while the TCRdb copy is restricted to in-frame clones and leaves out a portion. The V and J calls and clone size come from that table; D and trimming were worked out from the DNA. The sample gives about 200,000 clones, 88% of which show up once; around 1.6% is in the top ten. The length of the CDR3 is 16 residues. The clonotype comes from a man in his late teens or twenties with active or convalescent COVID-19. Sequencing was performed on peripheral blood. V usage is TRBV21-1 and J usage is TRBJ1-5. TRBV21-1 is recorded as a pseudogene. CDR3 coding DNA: TGTGCCAGCAGCAGCAAACGGGAGCGGAGGGGTCAGCCCCAGCATTTT. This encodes CASSSKRERRGQPQHF.